This is a list of T cell receptor beta chains from one sample in a study of blood T cell repertoires in COVID-19. Profiled with immunoSEQ multiplex PCR; TCRdb holds only in-frame clones, not every one. The sample yields more than 90,000 clones, 85% seen once. Sequencing used peripheral blood. The receptors stem from a man of 80 years or more with acute or convalescent COVID-19. The CDR3 runs from the conserved cysteine through the conserved F or W.

v_gene | CDR3aa
TRBV5-1 | CASSPDRDRGFTPLHF
TRBV5-6 | CASRRPSGSPDTQYF
TRBV25-1 | CASSDRDRGRRGYTF
TRBV27 | CASSLLGVSNQPQHF
TRBV6-6 | CASSHRQGGGYTF
TRBV11-3 | CASSLDGRGGEQYF
TRBV18 | CASSPRTGMAGGYNEQFF
TRBV6-5 | CASSYSAPYNEQFF
TRBV7-2 | CASSLERGHLNEKLFF
TRBV5-1 | CASSTGLAYEQYF
TRBV20-1 | CSASDEKLFF
TRBV6-1 | CASSERVGNTIYF
TRBV15 | CATHGALAGVGELFF
TRBV7-9 | CASSLGGNRNQPQHF
TRBV27 | CASSNFNGNRRNSPLHF
TRBV7-9 | CASSLETGLLALHF
TRBV6-5 | CASWRDRSYGYTF
TRBV27 | CASSLSRVAGEQFF
TRBV7-8 | CASSLGTSGRLYEQYF
TRBV19 | CASIARDKPNSPLHF
TRBV6-4 | CASSDGGLAGGFTDTQYF
TRBV29-1 | CSAGGGTEDEQYF
TRBV5-4 | CASSLGVAGIQETQYF
TRBV12-5 | CASGVSAGANTGELFF
TRBV7-2 | CASSLSGLAGGAYEQYF
TRBV7-6 | CASSVSSSGRTDTQYF
TRBV10-3 | CAIKNTGVDYGYTF
TRBV28 | CASSPRGTKNTEAFF